This paragraph covers one TCR beta chain sequence. Its target is unknown. These data come from a study of graft-versus-host responses after intestinal transplantation. Study-level information: Each of the recipients got a multivisceral, liver-intestinal, or isolated intestinal transplant. The recipients all started with anti-thymocyte globulin induction and then took tacrolimus and steroids for 2 to 3 years.

Study-wide results and limits: Those patients showing graft-donor T cell macrochimerism displayed high graft-versus-host to host-versus-graft clonal ratios in allografts.

There are 16 residues in the CDR3. Trimming removed 5 bases from V and 9 bases from J, with 25 bases in between. Germline V gene sequence: CDR1 SEHNR, CDR2 FQNEAQ (reference sequence). Method: immunoSEQ multiplex PCR; TCRdb's copy keeps in-frame clones and lacks some. The sample contains around 100,000 clones, approximately 93% of which appear only once. The sequenced sample was unstimulated CD8+ T cells sorted from spleen or lymph node cells, obtained before intestinal transplant. This TCR came from a human donor who received an intestinal transplant. The J gene is TRBJ1-2, the V gene TRBV7-9; the D gene is possibly TRBD1 (6 bases). In DNA, the CDR3 is TGTGCCAGCAGCCCCCCCGGGGGGCCTGGAGGGATGCGCTACACCTTC. It codes for CASSPPGGPGGMRYTF.